This T cell receptor beta chain was profiled in a study of cytomegalovirus exposure and HLA in healthy donors. Findings and limits, study-wide: Among TCR beta chains, those listed as cytomegalovirus-associated numbered 164. A later analysis showed TCR association rates differing by HLA locus, peaking at DRB1 and lowest at HLA-C. Diagnosis of cytomegalovirus status made by the classifier reportedly showed high specificity and sensitivity.

The CDR3 covers 15 residues. Germline V gene lookup returns CDR1 SGHAT and CDR2 FQNNGV. Germline trimming cut 0 bases from V and 8 bases from J; bases unmatched to any gene: 2. Each donor was nominally healthy when sampled (though unrecorded immune exposures were likely). Regarding this clone: Antigen: not known.

60 Vbeta and 13 Jbeta primers were used in PCR. Assay used: immunoSEQ multiplex PCR; TCRdb lists only in-frame clones, some missing. This table lists some 110,000 clones. V gene TRBV11-2 combines with J gene TRBJ2-1; TRBD2 aligns across 12 bases. The material sequenced was PBMCs. This receptor was obtained from a man aged 25-45 years in good health and CMV-seronegative. The CDR3 nucleotides are TGTGCCAGCAGCTTAGAGACTAGCGGGAGTGATGAGCAGTTCTTC. Translation: CASSLETSGSDEQFF.